Listed here are 11 T cell receptor beta chains from one sample, sequenced in a study of control samples from healthy donors and cancer patients (dated by TCRdb to 2019 to 2021). The library was prepared using the immunoSEQ multiplex PCR assay. This is the immuneACCESS table as TCRdb keeps it, with only in-frame sequences that have V and J called. A part of the clones is gone; compared with another copy, unresolved V genes explain less than half, and the rest is unexplained. Recorded for this sample are about 96,000 clones; roughly 93% of them occurred a single time. The ten largest clones represent 8% to 9.5% of the sample. Sequenced material: blood. These receptors originate from a man younger than 35 in good health.

The V and J genes are TRBV7-6 and TRBJ2-7; TRBD2 might be the D (6 bases). The CDR3 is 13 residues long. Germline assignment: CDR1 SGHVS and CDR2 FNYEAQ. Trimming took 5 bases from V and 3 from J, leaving 11 bases between them. The CDR3 region is CASSPGLNYEQYF. CDR3 DNA: TGTGCCAGCAGCCCGGGACTGAACTACGAGCAGTACTTC.

Comment on this clone: Other DNA sequences from this sample encode an identical CDR3 as well. V gene TRBV6-2 or TRBV6-3 combines with J gene TRBJ2-7; tentatively, D is TRBD2 (6 bases). This CDR3 is 13 amino acids long. Germline lookup yields CDR1 MNHEY and CDR2 SVGEGT. The ends were cut back, 3 bases at V and 2 bases at J, with 8 bases in the middle. CDR3 residues: CASSYSGAYEQYF. CDR3 bases: TGTGCCAGCAGTTATAGCGGCGCCTACGAGCAGTACTTC.

The gene calls are TRBV25-1 and TRBJ1-6; 7 positions match TRBD1. This CDR3 is built from 14 residues. Germline values: CDR1 MGHDK, CDR2 SYGVNS. Trimming cost V 5 bases and J 6 bases; bases outside gene matches: 4. Here the CDR3 DNA reads TGTGCCAGCAGTCCCAGGGGGTTTAATTCACCCCTCCACTTT. Protein product: CASSPRGFNSPLHF.

V usage is TRBV7-9 and J usage is TRBJ2-3; D gene unclear. The germline V gene encodes CDR1 SEHNR and CDR2 FQNEAQ (reference sequence). V lost 5 bases and J 1 base, leaving 7 bases between the germline ends. The CDR3 contains 13 residues. The CDR3 here is CASSPPGTDTQYF. The CDR3, as DNA: TGTGCCAGCAGCCCTCCCGGCACAGATACGCAGTATTTT.

This chain uses TRBV27 with TRBJ2-7; TRBD2 aligns across 10 bases. The junction had 14 bases not matched to a gene; V was cut back by 5 bases and J by 4 bases. Germline values: CDR1 MNHEY, CDR2 SMNVEV (reference sequence). The CDR3 runs to 17 residues. The chain's CDR3 is CASSPSHPGLARYEQYF. In nucleotides, the CDR3 is TGTGCCAGCAGTCCAAGTCATCCGGGACTAGCGAGATACGAGCAGTACTTC.

The chain links TRBV6-2 or TRBV6-3 to TRBJ2-7; tentatively, D is TRBD2 (6 bases). Between the trimmed V and J ends, which lost 2 bases and 5 bases, there was a span of 13 bases. Germline values: CDR1 MNHEY, CDR2 SVGEGT. The CDR3 consists of 14 residues. The CDR3 loop is CASSYGREGNEQYF. CDR3 DNA sequence: TGTGCCAGCAGTTACGGGCGGGAAGGCAACGAGCAGTACTTC.

The chain is built from TRBV30 and TRBJ2-7, with TRBD1 identical over 10 bases. This CDR3 has 13 amino acids. In germline, CDR1 is GTSNPN, CDR2 SVGIG (reference sequence). Trimming took 4 bases from V and 6 from J; bases not matched to a gene: 6. The CDR3 DNA follows: TGTGCCTGGAAGAGACAGGGGGCCGGCGAGCAGTACTTC. Its translation: CAWKRQGAGEQYF.

The chain combines TRBV18 with TRBJ2-3; possibly TRBD2 for D (6 bases). Germline CDR1 KGHSH, CDR2 LQKENI. Trimming took 4 bases from V and 7 from J, leaving 9 bases between them. The CDR3 spans 12 residues. Here the CDR3 reads CASSRDLYTQYF. The DNA for the CDR3 is TGTGCCAGCTCACGGGACTTGTATACGCAGTATTTT.

J is TRBJ1-2 and V is TRBV30, with D perhaps TRBD1 (6 bases). The V gene lost 2 bases and the J gene lost 4 bases, with 8 bases spanning the gap. The CDR3 has 12 residues. Germline CDR1 is GTSNPN and CDR2 is SVGIG (reference sequence). The chain's CDR3 is CAWSTGTYGYTF. CDR3 coding DNA: TGTGCCTGGAGTACAGGGACCTATGGCTACACCTTC.

V and J are TRBV6-4 and TRBJ2-2; unclear D gene. The V gene's germline CDR1 is MRHNA and CDR2 SNTAGT. V lost 4 bases, J lost 6 bases, and 12 bases lay in between. The CDR3 is 14 residues long. The CDR3 here is CASSGFDGSGELFF. CDR3 in DNA: TGTGCCAGCAGTGGGTTCGACGGCTCCGGGGAGCTGTTTTTT.

The rearrangement uses TRBV6-5 and TRBJ1-5; D is uncertain. The CDR3 is 13 amino acids. Trimming removed 6 bases from V and 9 bases from J, with 15 bases in between. The germline V gene encodes CDR1 MNHEY and CDR2 SVGAGI. The CDR3: CASRLQEMWPQHF. The CDR3 bases are TGTGCCAGCAGATTGCAGGAGATGTGGCCCCAGCATTTT.